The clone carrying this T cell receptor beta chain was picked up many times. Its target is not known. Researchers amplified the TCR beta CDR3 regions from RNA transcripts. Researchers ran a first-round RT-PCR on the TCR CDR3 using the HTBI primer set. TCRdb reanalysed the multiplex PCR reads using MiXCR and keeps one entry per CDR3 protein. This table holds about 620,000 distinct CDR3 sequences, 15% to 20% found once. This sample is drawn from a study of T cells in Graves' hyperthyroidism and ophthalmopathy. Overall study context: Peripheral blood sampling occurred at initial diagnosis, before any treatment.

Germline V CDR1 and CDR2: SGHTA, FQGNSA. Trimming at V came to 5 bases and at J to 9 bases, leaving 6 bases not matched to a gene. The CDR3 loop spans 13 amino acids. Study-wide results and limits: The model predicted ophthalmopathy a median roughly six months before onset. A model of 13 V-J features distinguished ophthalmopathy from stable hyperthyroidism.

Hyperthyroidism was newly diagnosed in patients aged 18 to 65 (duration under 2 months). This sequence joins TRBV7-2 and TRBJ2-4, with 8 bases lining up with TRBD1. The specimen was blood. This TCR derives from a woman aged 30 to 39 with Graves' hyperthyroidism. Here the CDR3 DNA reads TGTGCCAGCAGCCAGGGGGCTGGGTCCATTCAGTACTTC. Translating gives CASSQGAGSIQYF.